Following are 2 T cell receptor beta chains from one sample sequenced in a study of shared T cell receptors in the human thymus. Assay used: immunoSEQ multiplex PCR; TCRdb lists only in-frame clones, some missing. This sample has 500,000 to 850,000 clones, with about 87% found just once. The data were also submitted as part of a second study, on human thymus T cells.

The sequencing input was thymocytes. These receptors all stem from a boy in the first two years of life with a congenital heart defect.

CDR3 region: CASSLQRGYGYTF. The CDR3 DNA follows: TGTGCCAGCAGTTTACAGCGGGGGTATGGCTACACCTTC. The chain is built from TRBV28 and TRBJ1-2; tentatively, D is TRBD1 (5 bases). The CDR3 is 13 residues long. CDR1 and CDR2 from the germline V gene are MDHEN and SYDVKM. V lost 2 bases and J 5 bases, leaving 9 bases between the germline ends.

V gene TRBV11-2 combines with J gene TRBJ2-2; 7 bases map to TRBD1. Germline CDR1 SGHAT, CDR2 FQNNGV. CDR3 size: 17 residues. J gave up 2 bases and V 5 bases, and 11 bases lay outside the gene matches. The CDR3 nucleotides are TGTGCCAGCAGCGCCCTCTGGACAGGATTTAACACCGGGGAGCTGTTTTTT. Translated: CASSALWTGFNTGELFF.